The T cell receptor (beta chain) described here comes from a study of technical replicates of blood from a handful of donors. Sequenced by immunoSEQ multiplex PCR; TCRdb stores in-frame clones only, minus some. This table holds almost 90,000 clones, 94% found once. Germline CDR1 MGHRA, CDR2 YSYEKL. CDR3 size: 16 residues. Trimming left V 5 bases short and J 2 bases short, with 18 bases between. The clonotype was recovered from a human donor in good health. The sample consisted of T cells isolated from PBMCs. The J gene is TRBJ2-5, the V gene TRBV4-1, with a possible D match to TRBD2 (6 bases). The CDR3 nucleotides read TGCGCCAGCAGCTCGGGGGACGGGGTGGTACAAGAGACCCAGTACTTC. Protein product: CASSSGDGVVQETQYF.